Below, 26 T cell receptor beta chains from the same sample are listed, as sequenced in a study of cytomegalovirus exposure and HLA in healthy donors. Only in-frame clones appear in the TCRdb table, and some are missing; sequencing was by immunoSEQ multiplex PCR. This table holds approximately 56,000 clones, more than 80% found once. Sequencing was done on a sample of PBMCs. These receptors came from a man younger than 35 in good health and CMV-seronegative.

This clone was seen just once. The V and J genes are TRBV19 and TRBJ2-1; 9 bases map to TRBD2. The germline gives CDR1 LNHDA, CDR2 SQIVND (reference sequence). V lost 9 bases and J lost 6; bases outside the gene matches: 9. This CDR3 is 14 amino acids long. CDR3 nucleotide sequence: TGTGCCAGCAGGGCGGGAGGGCCATTCAATGAGCAGTTCTTC. This translates into CASRAGGPFNEQFF.

In regard to this clone: Distinct nucleotide sequences in the sample also encode this CDR3. CDR3 nucleotides: TGTGCCAGCAGCCCCGGGGACAGTAGTAACGCCTACGAGCAGTACTTC. Amino acids: CASSPGDSSNAYEQYF. The V call is TRBV5-5, the J call TRBJ2-7; 7 bases agree with TRBD1. This CDR3 has 16 residues. Trimming cost V 4 bases and J 2 bases; bases outside gene matches: 12. Germline V lookup: CDR1 SGHKS, CDR2 YYEKEE (reference sequence). Complete variable domain (other parts from reference TRBV5-5 and TRBJ2-7): DAGVTQSPTHLIKTRGQQVTLRCSPISGHKSVSWYQQVLGQGPQFIFQYYEKEERGRGNFPDRFSARQFPNYSSELNVNALLLGDSALYLCASSPGDSSNAYEQYFGPGTRLTVT.

This rearrangement joins TRBV27 to TRBJ1-1; D call uncertain. CDR1 and CDR2 from the germline V gene are MNHEY and SMNVEV (reference sequence). Between the trimmed V and J ends, which lost 3 bases and 2 bases, there was a span of 7 bases. The CDR3 consists of 13 residues. For the CDR3, the DNA is TGTGCCAGCAGTTTCGTCACAAACACTGAAGCTTTCTTT. Its protein is CASSFVTNTEAFF.

The chain has TRBV11-2 and TRBJ2-5, with D possibly TRBD2 on 6 matching bases. V lost 3 bases to trimming and J lost 4 bases, with 15 bases between them. The germline CDR1 and CDR2 sequences are SGHAT and FQNNGV. The CDR3 consists of 15 residues. CDR3 in DNA: TGTGCCAGCAGCTTCGGTGGGGGGAGTGGAGAGACCCAGTACTTC. Translating it yields CASSFGGGSGETQYF.

The chain's CDR3 is CASGLGGGSYNEQFF. The DNA of the CDR3 is TGTGCCAGCGGCCTGGGGGGAGGCTCCTACAATGAGCAGTTCTTC. The chain combines TRBV28 with TRBJ2-1; possible D gene TRBD2, 6 bases. Trimming pared 8 bases from V and 0 bases from J, leaving 14 bases between. CDR1 is MDHEN, CDR2 SYDVKM, per germline. The CDR3 runs 15 residues.

V usage is TRBV7-9 and J usage is TRBJ2-7; no clear D gene. The CDR3 extends over 14 amino acids. Germline V gives CDR1 SEHNR, CDR2 FQNEAQ (reference sequence). Trimming left V 1 base short and J 3 bases short, with 10 bases between. CDR3 sequence: CASSLGENSYEQYF. CDR3 in DNA: TGTGCCAGCAGCTTAGGAGAGAACAGCTACGAGCAGTACTTC.

This clone occurred once. The rearrangement joins TRBV16 to TRBJ1-5, with 11 bases aligning to TRBD1. In germline, CDR1 is KGHSY, CDR2 FQNENV. The CDR3 totals 16 residues. The J segment lost 8 bases and the V segment lost 4 bases, leaving 10 bases of the junction unmatched. The CDR3 here is CASSPSRTGGLEPQHF. The CDR3, as DNA: TGTGCCAGCAGCCCCTCCCGGACAGGGGGCTTGGAGCCCCAGCATTTT.

The V call is TRBV7-2, the J call TRBJ2-1; D is perhaps TRBD1 (5 bases). Deletions cut 1 base from V and 6 bases from J, with 7 bases between. This CDR3 contains 13 residues. Per the germline V gene, CDR1 is SGHTA and CDR2 is FQGNSA. CDR3 DNA: TGTGCCAGCAGCTTAGTTAGGGGCAATGAGCAGTTCTTC. It translates to CASSLVRGNEQFF.

V usage is TRBV7-2 and J usage is TRBJ2-3, with D perhaps TRBD2 (6 bases). Germline V CDR1 and CDR2: SGHTA, FQGNSA. CDR3 length: 14 amino acids. Deletions cut 10 bases from V and 1 base from J, with 15 bases between. CDR3 coding DNA: TGTGCCAACGCCCTAGCGCGTGGCACAGATACGCAGTATTTT. This encodes CANALARGTDTQYF.

There are a few counts of this clone. The chain joins TRBV10-1 to TRBJ1-2; TRBD1 agrees at 7 bases. CDR1 WNHNN and CDR2 SYGVQD come from the germline V gene (reference sequence). V shed 2 bases, J shed 6 bases, and the junction held 6 bases outside the gene matches. CDR3 length: 14 amino acids. The CDR3 spells CASSETGATDGYTF. For the CDR3, the DNA is TGCGCCAGCAGTGAGACAGGGGCTACGGATGGCTACACCTTC.

The chain uses TRBV7-2 and TRBJ2-1; D remains ambiguous. The CDR3 runs 15 residues. Germline V CDR1 and CDR2: SGHTA, FQGNSA. Trimming removed 6 bases at V and 3 bases at J, with 15 bases between. This chain's CDR3 is CASRRSPTNYNEQFF. CDR3 in DNA: TGTGCCAGCAGGAGGAGCCCTACGAACTACAATGAGCAGTTCTTC.

J is TRBJ2-3 and V is TRBV5-1, with D possibly TRBD2 on 7 matching bases. This CDR3 has 17 amino acids. Trimming left V 6 bases short and J 2 bases short, with 22 bases between. Germline CDR1 SGHRS, CDR2 YFSETQ. The chain's CDR3 is CASTAGATYQVTDTQYF. The CDR3 DNA reads as TGCGCCAGCACCGCGGGGGCTACATATCAAGTCACAGATACGCAGTATTTT.

This chain links TRBV7-3 with TRBJ2-1; 8 positions agree with TRBD2. After removal of 2 bases from V and 1 base from J, the junction contained 1 base not matched to a gene. The V gene's germline CDR1 is SGHTA and CDR2 FQGTGA. CDR3 length: 15 amino acids. CDR3 sequence: CASSLVAGSYNEQFF. The CDR3 DNA is TGTGCCAGCAGCTTAGTAGCGGGATCCTACAATGAGCAGTTCTTC.

The rearrangement links TRBV15 to TRBJ2-3, with TRBD2 identical over 7 bases. V lost 10 bases and J lost 1; bases outside the gene matches: 8. The CDR3 runs 14 residues. CDR1 is LNHNV, CDR2 YYDKDF, per germline (reference sequence). The CDR3 region is CAIRGAGGTDTQYF. Written as DNA, the CDR3 is TGTGCCATTAGGGGCGCGGGAGGCACAGATACGCAGTATTTT.

V is TRBV9 and J is TRBJ2-3, with TRBD2 identical over 7 bases. The V gene end was trimmed by 3 bases and the J gene end by 0 bases; junction bases not matched to a gene: 4. The CDR3 is made up of 15 amino acids. Germline CDR1 is SGDLS and CDR2 is YYNGEE. The CDR3 DNA sequence: TGTGCCAGCAGCGCAGCGGGACTTAGCACAGATACGCAGTATTTT. It is translated as CASSAAGLSTDTQYF.

V usage is TRBV28 and J usage is TRBJ2-5; no definite D call. CDR3 length equals 13 residues. Germline V gives CDR1 MDHEN, CDR2 SYDVKM. V shed 5 bases and J shed 2 bases, with 9 bases lying between them. The CDR3 region is CASSADLQETQYF. CDR3 coding DNA: TGTGCCAGCAGTGCCGACTTACAAGAGACCCAGTACTTC.

This rearrangement joins TRBV7-9 to TRBJ2-1, with 8 bases matching TRBD1. V gave up 5 bases and J gave up 0 bases; unmatched junction bases: 3. CDR1 and CDR2 from the germline V gene are SEHNR and FQNEAQ (reference sequence). This CDR3 has 15 amino acids. DNA of the CDR3: TGTGCCAGCAGCCCGGGACAGGTCTCCTACAATGAGCAGTTCTTC. This encodes CASSPGQVSYNEQFF. The full variable domain, its missing parts supplied by reference TRBV7-9 and TRBJ2-1, is DTGVSQNPRHKITKRGQNVTFRCDPISEHNRLYWYRQTLGQGPEFLTYFQNEAQLEKSRLLSDRFSAERPKGSFSTLEIQRTEQGDSAMYLCASSPGQVSYNEQFFGPGTRLTVL.

The rearrangement links TRBV15 to TRBJ1-4; D is unresolved. CDR3 length: 15 amino acids. CDR1 LNHNV and CDR2 YYDKDF come from the germline V gene (reference sequence). The V and J ends lost 0 bases and 4 bases respectively, with 9 bases between them. CDR3 in DNA: TGTGCCACCAGCAGAGACCGTGGAGATAATGAAAAACTGTTTTTT. It translates to CATSRDRGDNEKLFF.

The rearrangement links TRBV7-9 to TRBJ2-7, with TRBD2 matching 7 bases. Germline V CDR1 and CDR2: SEHNR, FQNEAQ (reference sequence). The CDR3 sequence is 14 residues long. With 8 bases clipped from V and 5 bases from J, the junction kept 12 bases outside the gene matches. For the CDR3, the DNA is TGTGCCAGCCATTGGGGGGGGGAGATGAACGAGCAGTACTTC. Translating gives CASHWGGEMNEQYF.

The chain has TRBV7-9 and TRBJ2-3, with a possible D match to TRBD2 (6 bases). Germline CDR1 is SEHNR and CDR2 is FQNEAQ (reference sequence). V lost 6 bases and J 0 bases, leaving 16 bases between the germline ends. This CDR3 has 16 amino acids. Written as DNA, the CDR3 is TGTGCCAGCAGTCTTCGACTAGGCAGTAGCACAGATACGCAGTATTTT. Translation: CASSLRLGSSTDTQYF.

The CDR3 region has the DNA TGTGCCAGAAGGTCGGGACATGCCTACAATGAGCAGTTCTTC. Translation gives CARRSGHAYNEQFF. This rearrangement joins TRBV19 to TRBJ2-1, with a possible D match to TRBD1 (6 bases). The CDR3 runs to 14 residues. Germline CDR1 LNHDA, CDR2 SQIVND (reference sequence). V was pared by 9 bases and J by 2 bases, with 14 bases between. Full variable domain (remainder filled in from reference TRBV19 and TRBJ2-1): DGGITQSPKYLFRKEGQNVTLSCEQNLNHDAMYWYRQDPGQGLRLIYYSQIVNDFQKGDIAEGYSVSREKKESFPLTVTSAQKNPTAFYLCARRSGHAYNEQFFGPGTRLTVL.

A single count supports this clone. This chain joins TRBV19 and TRBJ2-7; TRBD2 matches at 11 bases. The V gene end was trimmed by 4 bases and the J gene end by 3 bases; junction bases not matched to a gene: 11. Germline values: CDR1 LNHDA, CDR2 SQIVND (reference sequence). The CDR3 spans 17 residues. The CDR3 nucleotides are TGTGCCAGTAGTACCCATACTAGCGGGAGCACCGACTACGAGCAGTACTTC. Its protein is CASSTHTSGSTDYEQYF.

This chain connects TRBV4-3 to TRBJ2-3, with D unclear. CDR1 LGHNA and CDR2 YSLEER come from the germline V gene. V was clipped by 0 bases and J by 2 bases, with 18 bases between them. The CDR3 totals 18 residues. The DNA for the CDR3 is TGCGCCAGCAGCCAAGATGCGTCCCTTAGCAGTTTCACAGATACGCAGTATTTT. Its protein is CASSQDASLSSFTDTQYF.

The V gene is TRBV9, the J gene TRBJ2-3; 13 bases match TRBD2. There are 19 residues in the CDR3. Germline V gene sequence: CDR1 SGDLS, CDR2 YYNGEE. V dropped 3 bases and J dropped 3; count of bases not matched to a gene: 13. CDR3 sequence (DNA): TGTGCCAGCAGCGGAACCGGGACTAGCGGGGATGGGTCAACAGATACGCAGTATTTT. Its protein is CASSGTGTSGDGSTDTQYF.

The gene calls are TRBV7-8 and TRBJ2-1; TRBD2 is a possible D gene (5 bases). Germline V lookup: CDR1 SGHVS, CDR2 FQNEAQ. Trimming took off 1 base at V and 8 bases at J, with 15 bases between the two ends. The CDR3 spans 15 residues. In DNA form, the CDR3 reads TGTGCCAGCAGCTTAGTGGATCTAGCTAGTGATGAGCAGTTCTTC. Its translation: CASSLVDLASDEQFF.

In regard to this clone: In the same sample, other DNA sequences code for this CDR3. V is TRBV27 and J is TRBJ1-5, with D uncertain. CDR1 is MNHEY, CDR2 SMNVEV, per germline (reference sequence). The CDR3 covers 17 residues. V lost 3 bases and J lost 2, with 17 bases in between. CDR3 sequence reads: CASSFGPRDGGNQPQHF. CDR3 DNA sequence: TGTGCCAGCAGTTTTGGGCCGAGGGATGGAGGCAATCAGCCCCAGCATTTT.